The 13 T cell receptor beta chains below all came from one sample that was sequenced in a study of OX40 agonist ivuxolimab in advanced cancers. Assay: immunoSEQ multiplex PCR; the TCRdb copy retains only in-frame clones and omits some. The sample consists of over 25,000 clones, 65% to 90% of them appearing once. The material was CD4+ or CD8+ T cells sorted from blood, obtained in a trial of the OX40 agonist ivuxolimab. These receptors all come from an adult with an advanced solid tumor such as melanoma, head and neck, liver or kidney cancer.

This rearrangement joins TRBV7-9 to TRBJ2-7; D is uncertain. Trimming shortened V by 5 bases and J by 5 bases, and 22 bases separated the two germline ends. The CDR3 runs to 16 residues. Germline values: CDR1 SEHNR, CDR2 FQNEAQ (reference sequence). CDR3 region: CASSQGTWAKYHEQYF. The CDR3 bases are TGTGCCAGCAGCCAAGGTACTTGGGCTAAATACCACGAGCAGTACTTC.

V is TRBV29-1 and J is TRBJ1-2, with TRBD1 as a possible D gene (5 bases). V was cut by 5 bases and J by 6 bases, with 19 bases left in between. In germline, CDR1 is SQVTM, CDR2 ANQGSEA. The CDR3 totals 14 residues. CDR3 sequence: CSVSGSSRAHGYTF. As DNA, the CDR3 is TGCAGCGTTTCCGGCTCTAGCAGGGCCCATGGCTACACCTTC.

V is TRBV9 and J is TRBJ2-3; 10 positions match TRBD2. The CDR3 extends over 18 amino acids. The ends lost 0 bases at V and 5 bases at J; junction bases unmatched: 12. Germline V lookup: CDR1 SGDLS, CDR2 YYNGEE. CDR3: CASSVDPSGSNGGDTQYF. In DNA, the CDR3 is TGTGCCAGCAGCGTAGACCCTAGCGGGAGCAACGGGGGAGATACGCAGTATTTT.

The V gene is TRBV9, the J gene TRBJ2-7; 9 bases map to TRBD1. The CDR3 is made up of 15 amino acids. V dropped 2 bases and J dropped 0; count of bases not matched to a gene: 3. Germline CDR1 reads SGDLS; CDR2 reads YYNGEE. The CDR3 is CASSVGQGFSYEQYF. The CDR3 nucleotides read TGTGCCAGCAGCGTCGGACAGGGGTTCTCCTACGAGCAGTACTTC.

The chain recombines TRBV7-9 with TRBJ2-5; perhaps TRBD1 as D (6 bases). V shed 1 base and J shed 5 bases, with 11 bases lying between them. Germline V gene sequence: CDR1 SEHNR, CDR2 FQNEAQ (reference sequence). The CDR3 loop spans 14 amino acids. The CDR3 DNA is TGTGCCAGCAGCTTAGTAGGGCAGGGGGAGACCCAGTACTTC. Its translation is CASSLVGQGETQYF.

The chain joins TRBV7-2 to TRBJ2-1; 12 positions match TRBD2. Trimming cost V 5 bases and J 0 bases; bases outside gene matches: 8. Germline loops: CDR1 SGHTA, CDR2 FQGNSA. The CDR3 runs to 18 residues. CDR3: CASSPRLAGVRSYNEQFF. CDR3 nucleotides: TGTGCCAGCAGCCCCAGACTAGCGGGGGTACGCTCCTACAATGAGCAGTTCTTC.

This sequence joins TRBV19 and TRBJ1-2; 7 bases are shared with TRBD1. Germline CDR1 LNHDA, CDR2 SQIVND (reference sequence). Losses at the gene ends were 8 bases for V and 8 bases for J; bases not matched to a gene: 8. The CDR3 has 12 amino acids. The CDR3 DNA reads as TGTGCCAGTGGAACGACAGGGACGGGCTACACCTTC. As protein: CASGTTGTGYTF.

J is TRBJ2-7 and V is TRBV19, with TRBD1 as a possible D gene (5 bases). There are 15 residues in the CDR3. V lost 0 bases to trimming and J lost 4 bases, with 13 bases between them. Germline V gene lookup returns CDR1 LNHDA and CDR2 SQIVND (reference sequence). CDR3 sequence (DNA): TGTGCCAGTAGTATAGATGAGGAAGGGGTGTACGAGCAGTACTTC. This encodes CASSIDEEGVYEQYF.

This chain uses TRBV9 with TRBJ2-1, with D unresolved. Trimming cost V 3 bases and J 8 bases, with 18 bases left between them. Germline V gene lookup returns CDR1 SGDLS and CDR2 YYNGEE. The CDR3 sequence is 15 residues long. CDR3 in amino acids: CASSDTSYFGDEQFF. In DNA form, the CDR3 reads TGTGCCAGCAGCGACACGTCCTACTTTGGCGATGAGCAGTTCTTC.

This clone was picked up a small number of times. The chain couples TRBV7-3 to TRBJ2-3, with 7 bases that match TRBD2. This CDR3 is built from 15 residues. Germline CDR1 SGHTA, CDR2 FQGTGA. V trimming: 5 bases; J trimming: 3 bases; junction bases outside the gene matches: 8. CDR3 sequence (DNA): TGTGCCAGCAGCAAATCCAGCGGGGTAACAGATACGCAGTATTTT. This sequence encodes CASSKSSGVTDTQYF.

The chain employs TRBV30 and TRBJ1-1; a possible D gene is TRBD1 (5 bases). CDR3 length: 15 residues. Deletions cut 5 bases from V and 1 base from J, with 17 bases between. Per germline, CDR1 GTSNPN and CDR2 SVGIG (reference sequence). The CDR3: CAWSIEGQKNTEAFF. CDR3 DNA sequence: TGTGCCTGGTCCATCGAGGGGCAAAAGAACACTGAAGCTTTCTTT.

This clone was observed a few times. Here the CDR3 reads CASSFVGRDEQFF. The DNA for the CDR3 is TGTGCCAGCAGCTTTGTTGGCAGGGATGAGCAGTTCTTC. The rearrangement uses TRBV7-9 and TRBJ2-1; a possible D gene is TRBD1 (5 bases). Germline CDR1 is SEHNR and CDR2 is FQNEAQ (reference sequence). This CDR3 comprises 13 residues. V was pared by 3 bases and J by 8 bases, with 11 bases between.

In its sample, this clone was seen once. The chain recombines TRBV6-1 with TRBJ2-7; 9 bases match TRBD1. Germline-derived CDR1 and CDR2 are MNHNS and SASEGT. The CDR3 runs to 14 residues. V lost 7 bases and J lost 2; bases outside the gene matches: 6. The CDR3 loop reads CASTWTGEAYEQYF. Written as DNA, the CDR3 is TGTGCCAGCACCTGGACAGGGGAAGCCTACGAGCAGTACTTC.